This TCR beta chain was identified during a study of beta chain features in type 1 diabetes. General study points: Type 1 diabetes patients had moderately but significantly shorter TCRB CDR3s in all four CD4+ subsets.

Every isolated RNA sample was fully reverse transcribed, so sequencing captured expressed TCRB transcripts. Repertoires were generated with immunoSEQ multiplex PCR, while TCRdb's copy carries only in-frame clones and drops some. The sample lists hundreds of thousands of clones; more than 12% were seen once. Notes on this clone: Antigen specificity is unknown.

CDR1 and CDR2 from the germline V gene are KGHSH and LQKENI. J gave up 0 bases and V 3 bases, and 9 bases lay outside the gene matches. The CDR3 consists of 18 residues. The V gene is TRBV18, the J gene TRBJ2-2, with TRBD2 matching 8 bases. This TCR was sampled from a man younger than 35 with type 1 diabetes. Sequenced sample: naive CD4+ T cells from blood. The DNA for the CDR3 is TGTGCCAGCTCACCGCAGGGCCCGGGGGGGCCGAACACCGGGGAGCTGTTTTTT. Translated: CASSPQGPGGPNTGELFF.